The present T cell receptor beta chain was sequenced within a study of shared clonotypes between healthy human individuals. At the deep level, the assay was run. Assay: immunoSEQ multiplex PCR; the TCRdb copy retains only in-frame clones and omits some. The data contain fewer than 850,000 clones, 80% to 95% of them seen just once; the ten biggest clones take up approximately 35%. This CDR3 spans 17 amino acids. Looked up from germline, CDR1 is WNHNN and CDR2 is SYGVQD (reference sequence). V was clipped by 5 bases and J by 4 bases, with 23 bases between them. The V and J genes are TRBV10-1 and TRBJ2-5; perhaps TRBD2 as D (6 bases). The sequenced material came from memory CD8+ T cells from PBMCs. The subset here: CD45RO+ cells pooled with CCR7-negative TemRA cells. The receptor was derived from a young man in good health. Some clones in this sample may be carry-over from other donors' samples. The CDR3 protein is CASSLMNRDSSRETQYF. CDR3 nucleotides: TGCGCCAGCAGTTTAATGAACCGGGACTCAAGCAGAGAGACCCAGTACTTC.